These 18 T cell receptor beta chains originate from one sample sequenced in a study of cytomegalovirus exposure and HLA in healthy donors. This PCR relied on a set of 60 Vbeta primers and 13 Jbeta primers. Some clones are missing from TCRdb's copy, which holds only in-frame ones; the method was immunoSEQ multiplex PCR. Of 150,000 or so clones listed, over 75% are singletons. The sequenced sample consisted of PBMCs. These receptors all come from a woman aged 45-59 years in good health and CMV-seropositive.

This clone was detected a few times. The genes are TRBV10-2 and TRBJ2-7; D is ambiguous. CDR3 length: 11 amino acids. Trimming pared 3 bases from V and 5 bases from J, leaving 5 bases between. Germline loops: CDR1 WSHSY, CDR2 SAAADI. The DNA for the CDR3 is TGCGCCAGCAGTGATTTCAACGAGCAGTACTTC. This gives the protein CASSDFNEQYF.

This chain uses TRBV5-1 with TRBJ1-4, with D unclear. The CDR3 spans 14 residues. The V end was cut by 4 bases, the J end by 0 bases, with 7 bases between. Per germline, CDR1 SGHRS and CDR2 YFSETQ. CDR3 in amino acids: CASSPGATNEKLFF. The CDR3 DNA is TGCGCCAGCAGCCCCGGGGCAACTAATGAAAAACTGTTTTTT.

CDR3: CASSLMAGTSGGNEQFF. The DNA of the CDR3 is TGCGCCAGCAGCTTAATGGCTGGGACTAGCGGAGGAAATGAGCAGTTCTTC. The V and J genes are TRBV5-1 and TRBJ2-1; TRBD2 aligns across 11 bases. J was trimmed by 7 bases and V by 2 bases; bases with no gene match: 11. The CDR3 extends over 17 amino acids. Germline V gene data show CDR1 as SGHRS and CDR2 as YFSETQ.

Note on this clone: The sample has other DNA sequences that encode this CDR3 too. This sequence joins TRBV5-6 and TRBJ2-5, with 8 positions matching TRBD2. This CDR3 region has 14 residues. Germline lookup yields CDR1 SGHDT and CDR2 YYEEEE. After removal of 3 bases from V and 5 bases from J, the junction contained 6 bases not matched to a gene. The CDR3 nucleotides read TGTGCCAGCAGCTGGGGACTAGGAGGGGAGACCCAGTACTTC. It yields the protein CASSWGLGGETQYF.

The chain uses TRBV11-3 and TRBJ2-7; TRBD2 is a possible D gene (6 bases). The CDR3 length is 15 residues. Trimming left V 2 bases short and J 0 bases short, with 11 bases between. The V gene's germline CDR1 is SGHNT and CDR2 YENEEA. The CDR3 is CASSLRGTHSYEQYF. Here the CDR3 DNA reads TGTGCCAGCAGCTTACGGGGGACTCACTCCTACGAGCAGTACTTC.

This chain uses TRBV18 with TRBJ1-1, with 7 bases that match TRBD1. Germline lookup yields CDR1 KGHSH and CDR2 LQKENI. J gave up 4 bases and V 6 bases, and 8 bases lay outside the gene matches. This CDR3 spans 14 amino acids. CDR3 sequence reads: CASSERGQSTEAFF. The DNA of the CDR3 is TGTGCCAGCTCTGAGAGGGGACAGTCCACTGAAGCTTTCTTT.

The rearrangement links TRBV28 to TRBJ2-5; 9 bases fit TRBD1. J was trimmed by 1 base and V by 2 bases; bases with no gene match: 2. This CDR3 region has 15 residues. Per the germline V gene, CDR1 is MDHEN and CDR2 is SYDVKM. Written as DNA, the CDR3 is TGTGCCAGCAGTTTAAGGGGACAGGGCCAAGAGACCCAGTACTTC. This translates into CASSLRGQGQETQYF.

V usage is TRBV7-2 and J usage is TRBJ2-7, with 8 bases aligning to TRBD2. V was clipped by 3 bases and J by 6 bases; unmatched bases: 4. The CDR3 contains 13 residues. The germline V gene encodes CDR1 SGHTA and CDR2 FQGNSA. CDR3 residues: CASSFSGGSEQYF. The CDR3 DNA follows: TGTGCCAGCAGCTTCAGCGGGGGTTCCGAGCAGTACTTC. Full variable domain (missing parts from reference TRBV7-2 and TRBJ2-7): GAGVSQSPSNKVTEKGKDVELRCDPISGHTALYWYRQSLGQGLEFLIYFQGNSAPDKSGLPSDRFSAERTGGSVSTLTIQRTQQEDSAVYLCASSFSGGSEQYFGPGTRLTVT.

The chain couples TRBV21-1 to TRBJ2-7; the DNA was not compared with TRBD2, the D call given in the table. TRBV21-1 is classified as a pseudogene. The CDR3 spans 14 residues. CDR3 bases: TGTGCCAGCAGCAAAGCGGGGGGGCCCTACGAGCAGTACTTC. This translates into CASSKAGGPYEQYF.

The chain uses TRBV2 and TRBJ1-6; 7 nucleotides align to TRBD1. After removal of 1 base from V and 1 base from J, the junction contained 7 bases not matched to a gene. The CDR3 totals 18 residues. Germline loops: CDR1 SNHLY, CDR2 FYNNEI. The CDR3 spells CASSEGARGVSYNSPLHF. In DNA form, the CDR3 reads TGTGCCAGCAGTGAAGGGGCCAGGGGGGTTTCCTATAATTCACCCCTCCACTTT.

The CDR3 nucleotides are TGTGCCTGGAGTGAACGGGACAGCCCTAATGAAAAACTGTTTTTT. Amino acid sequence: CAWSERDSPNEKLFF. This chain connects TRBV30 to TRBJ1-4, with 7 bases matching TRBD1. The germline V gene encodes CDR1 GTSNPN and CDR2 SVGIG (reference sequence). J lost 3 bases, V lost 1 base, and 5 bases had no gene match. The CDR3 spans 15 residues.

This CDR3 is CASRQGSGEQFF. CDR3 bases: TGTGCCAGTAGACAGGGGAGTGGTGAGCAGTTCTTC. V is TRBV27 and J is TRBJ2-1, with TRBD1 matching 8 bases. Germline CDR1 and CDR2: MNHEY and SMNVEV (reference sequence). The CDR3 contains 12 residues. V shed 9 bases and J 9 bases; nucleotides not matched to a gene: 7.

The chain has TRBV5-6 and TRBJ2-7, with 9 bases that match TRBD1. This CDR3 is 14 amino acids long. Looked up from germline, CDR1 is SGHDT and CDR2 is YYEEEE. Losses at the gene ends were 6 bases for V and 2 bases for J; bases not matched to a gene: 6. CDR3 nucleotides: TGTGCCAGCAACGGACAGGGGAAAACCTACGAGCAGTACTTC. This gives the protein CASNGQGKTYEQYF.

The genes are TRBV15 and TRBJ1-5; no clear D gene. CDR1 is LNHNV, CDR2 YYDKDF, per germline (reference sequence). The CDR3 contains 15 residues. Trimming removed 4 bases from V and 1 base from J, with 11 bases in between. In DNA form, the CDR3 reads TGTGCCACCAGCATAGAGAGGTTGAGCAATCAGCCCCAGCATTTT. Translating gives CATSIERLSNQPQHF.

The rearrangement links TRBV4-3 to TRBJ2-2; D may be TRBD1 (6 bases). This CDR3 region has 17 residues. Trimming removed 0 bases from V and 5 bases from J, with 16 bases in between. Germline CDR1 and CDR2: LGHNA and YSLEER. The CDR3 DNA sequence: TGCGCCAGCAGCCAAGATCCCCACAGGGCAGGGACCGGGGAGCTGTTTTTT. This sequence encodes CASSQDPHRAGTGELFF.

The chain has TRBV5-6 and TRBJ1-2; 7 positions match TRBD1. The ends lost 4 bases at V and 7 bases at J; junction bases unmatched: 4. Germline CDR1 SGHDT, CDR2 YYEEEE. The CDR3 is 12 residues long. CDR3 DNA: TGTGCCAGCAGCCAATACAGGGGTGGCTACACCTTC. Protein product: CASSQYRGGYTF.

This sequence joins TRBV7-2 and TRBJ2-3, with D uncertain. The germline CDR1 and CDR2 sequences are SGHTA and FQGNSA. The CDR3 extends over 13 amino acids. Trimming pared 5 bases from V and 5 bases from J, leaving 11 bases between. The CDR3 nucleotides read TGTGCCAGCAGCCATCCCCTGCGAGATACGCAGTATTTT. This gives the protein CASSHPLRDTQYF. The full variable domain, in which reference TRBV7-2 and TRBJ2-3 provide the parts outside the CDR3, is GAGVSQSPSNKVTEKGKDVELRCDPISGHTALYWYRQSLGQGLEFLIYFQGNSAPDKSGLPSDRFSAERTGGSVSTLTIQRTQQEDSAVYLCASSHPLRDTQYFGPGTRLTVL.

V gene TRBV6-6 combines with J gene TRBJ2-2, with 9 positions matching TRBD2. The germline V gene encodes CDR1 MNHNY and CDR2 SVGAGI (reference sequence). This CDR3 spans 15 amino acids. Trimming cost V 7 bases and J 7 bases; bases outside gene matches: 10. CDR3 bases: TGTGCCAGCACCCTGGGCGGGGGGGTCGACGGGGAGCTGTTTTTT. This sequence encodes CASTLGGGVDGELFF.